This TCR beta chain stems from a study of patients and donors after allogeneic stem cell transplantation. TCRdb fed the RT-PCR reads into MiXCR, producing one record per CDR3 protein. In the table there are some 880,000 distinct CDR3 sequences, approximately 19% of which are singletons. The germline V gene has CDR1 SGHVS and CDR2 FNYEAQ. The CDR3 spans 14 residues. V trimming: 5 bases; J trimming: 6 bases; junction bases outside the gene matches: 9. This TCR was recovered from a human donor who was either an allogeneic HSCT recipient or a stem cell or donor lymphocyte infusion donor (not recorded which). It is not recorded whose cells these are; they may come from a transplant donor. V gene TRBV7-6 combines with J gene TRBJ1-2, with 7 positions matching TRBD1. The sequenced material came from blood, either unsorted or a sorted T cell fraction (not recorded which). CDR3 sequence (DNA): TGTGCCAGCAGCGTCACCTCTACAGGGGATGGCTACACCTTC. It yields the protein CASSVTSTGDGYTF.